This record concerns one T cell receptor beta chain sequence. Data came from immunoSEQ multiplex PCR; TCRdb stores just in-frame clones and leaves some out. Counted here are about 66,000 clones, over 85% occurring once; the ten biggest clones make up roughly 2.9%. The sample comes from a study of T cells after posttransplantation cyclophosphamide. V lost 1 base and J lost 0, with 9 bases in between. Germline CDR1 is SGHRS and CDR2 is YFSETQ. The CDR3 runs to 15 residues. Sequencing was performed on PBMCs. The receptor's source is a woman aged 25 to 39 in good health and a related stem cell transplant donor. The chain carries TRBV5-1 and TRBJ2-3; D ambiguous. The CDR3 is CASSLYLPSTDTQYF. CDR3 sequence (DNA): TGCGCCAGCAGCTTGTACCTACCCAGCACAGATACGCAGTATTTT. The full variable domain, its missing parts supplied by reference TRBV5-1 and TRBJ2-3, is KAGVTQTPRYLIKTRGQQVTLSCSPISGHRSVSWYQQTPGQGLQFLFEYFSETQRNKGNFPGRFSGRQFSNSRSEMNVSTLELGDSALYLCASSLYLPSTDTQYFGPGTRLTVL.